This T cell receptor (beta chain) is drawn from a study of Tregs in tolerant kidney transplant recipients. FACS sorting followed a roughly six-day coculture of CFSE-labeled recipient PBMCs with irradiated graft donor PBMCs. Profiled with immunoSEQ multiplex PCR; TCRdb holds only in-frame clones, not every one. The sample contains some 15,000 clones, around 49% of which appear only once. As regards this clone: Its antigen remains unknown.

V shed 1 base and J shed 4 bases, with 14 bases lying between them. CDR1 is MGHRA, CDR2 YSYEKL, per germline. The CDR3 is made up of 16 amino acids. The study, taken as a whole, reports: Tregs expanded with activated donor B cells seemed most donor-specific.

The TCR sequence derives from a human patient who received a combined kidney and bone marrow transplant. The starting material was CD4+ T cells from blood cultured with allogeneic cells, obtained before the transplant. V gene TRBV4-1 combines with J gene TRBJ2-4; D perhaps matches TRBD2 (7 bases). This CDR3 reads CASSQGRGGLKNIQYF. The CDR3 DNA reads as TGCGCCAGCAGCCAAGGGAGGGGGGGCCTGAAAAACATTCAGTACTTC.